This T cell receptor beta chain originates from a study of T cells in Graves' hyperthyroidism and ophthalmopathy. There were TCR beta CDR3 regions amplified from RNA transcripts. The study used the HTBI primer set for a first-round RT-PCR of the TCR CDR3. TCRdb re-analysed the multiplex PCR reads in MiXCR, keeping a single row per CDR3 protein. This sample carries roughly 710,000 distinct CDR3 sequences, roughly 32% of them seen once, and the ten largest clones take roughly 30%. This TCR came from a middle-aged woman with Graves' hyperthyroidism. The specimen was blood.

DNA for the CDR3: TGTGCCAGCAGTTTGGTTGGGGCTGGAGTTACTGAAGCTTTCTTT. Its protein is CASSLVGAGVTEAFF. V usage is TRBV28 and J usage is TRBJ1-1, with D maybe TRBD1 (5 bases). V gave up 3 bases and J gave up 5 bases, with 16 bases separating them. CDR1 MDHEN and CDR2 SYDVKM come from the germline V gene. CDR3 length: 15 residues.